These 21 T cell receptor beta chains were sequenced from one sample in a study of T-cell reconstitution after alpha-beta-depleted transplantation in children. Construction of the TCRbeta library involved unique molecular identifiers. A single record per CDR3 protein comes from TCRdb applying MiXCR to the PCR reads. This sample has about 150,000 distinct CDR3 sequences, with over 8.5% found just once. The specimen comprised PBMCs, sampled before TCRalphabeta/CD19-depleted stem cell transplant. The receptors stem from a boy aged 2-9 years with acute myeloid leukemia, due to receive a stem cell transplant.

This clonotype was picked up many times. The V and J genes are TRBV28 and TRBJ1-5; possible D gene TRBD1, 5 bases. The V and J ends lost 4 bases and 0 bases respectively, with 10 bases between them. Germline-derived CDR1 and CDR2 are MDHEN and SYDVKM. This CDR3 comprises 15 residues. The CDR3 bases are TGTGCCAGCAGTTCACAGGCGTATAGCAATCAGCCCCAGCATTTT. It translates to CASSSQAYSNQPQHF. The full variable domain, with the rest looked up from reference TRBV28 and TRBJ1-5, is DVKVTQSSRYLVKRTGEKVFLECVQDMDHENMFWYRQDPGLGLRLIYFSYDVKMKEKGDIPEGYSVSREKKERFSLILESASTNQTSMYLCASSSQAYSNQPQHFGDGTRLSIL.

This clonotype appeared many times. V usage is TRBV11-2 and J usage is TRBJ2-3, with D tentatively TRBD1 (6 bases). The germline V gene encodes CDR1 SGHAT and CDR2 FQNNGV. The ends were cut back, 5 bases at V and 0 bases at J, with 15 bases in the middle. The CDR3 spans 16 residues. This CDR3 is CASSAQQGGSTDTQYF. The CDR3 coding sequence is TGTGCCAGCAGCGCCCAGCAAGGGGGAAGCACAGATACGCAGTATTTT.

In this sample, this clonotype turned up many times. The CDR3 sequence: CASSLAGDRVRGYTF. As DNA, the CDR3 is TGTGCCAGCAGCTTGGCCGGCGACAGGGTACGTGGCTACACCTTC. The chain joins TRBV5-5 to TRBJ1-2, with 7 bases identical to TRBD1. The germline V gene has CDR1 SGHKS and CDR2 YYEKEE (reference sequence). With V trimmed by 0 bases and J by 7 bases, 9 bases remained unmatched. This CDR3 is built from 15 residues.

This clonotype was seen ten or more times. The genes are TRBV29-1 and TRBJ1-1; TRBD1 agrees at 7 bases. V shed 3 bases, J shed 3 bases, and the junction held 7 bases outside the gene matches. CDR1 and CDR2 (germline): SQVTM, ANQGSEA. The CDR3 has 14 residues. CDR3 loop: CSVELTGRHTEAFF. CDR3 in DNA: TGCAGCGTTGAGCTGACAGGGAGACACACTGAAGCTTTCTTT.

Ten or more counts support this clonotype. This sequence joins TRBV7-8 and TRBJ2-7; D gene ambiguous. The CDR3 is 13 residues long. The V end lost 1 base, the J end lost 3 bases, and 7 bases lay between the germline ends. Germline loops: CDR1 SGHVS, CDR2 FQNEAQ. The chain's CDR3 is CASSLGQVYEQYV. CDR3 nucleotides: TGTGCCAGCAGCTTAGGGCAAGTCTACGAGCAGTACGTC.

The table lists this clonotype with many counts. The chain uses TRBV7-2 and TRBJ1-6; D ambiguous. The V end was cut by 2 bases, the J end by 7 bases, with 9 bases between. Germline assignment: CDR1 SGHTA and CDR2 FQGNSA. This CDR3 region has 14 residues. CDR3 coding DNA: TGTGCCAGCAGCTTACTGGGATTCAATTCACCCCTCCACTTT. It codes for CASSLLGFNSPLHF.

This clonotype was observed a handful of times. The rearrangement joins TRBV20-1 to TRBJ1-1; the D is unclear. CDR1 is DFQATT and CDR2 is SNEGSKA in the germline V gene (reference sequence). V gave up 3 bases and J gave up 6 bases, with 17 bases separating them. The CDR3 covers 14 residues. The CDR3 DNA reads as TGCAGTGCTAGCGTTTTAATGGGATCCGCTGAAGCTTTCTTT. The encoded protein is CSASVLMGSAEAFF.

This clonotype came up many times. The chain uses TRBV7-9 and TRBJ2-1, with 10 bases fitting TRBD2. The CDR3 is 16 amino acids. V lost 2 bases to trimming and J lost 3 bases; unmatched junction nucleotides: 4. Germline V gene lookup returns CDR1 SEHNR and CDR2 FQNEAQ (reference sequence). The CDR3 sequence is CASSLTSGVLYNEQFF. CDR3 bases: TGTGCCAGCAGCTTAACTAGCGGGGTCCTCTACAATGAGCAGTTCTTC. The variable domain in full, with the rest retrieved from reference TRBV7-9 and TRBJ2-1, is DTGVSQNPRHKITKRGQNVTFRCDPISEHNRLYWYRQTLGQGPEFLTYFQNEAQLEKSRLLSDRFSAERPKGSFSTLEIQRTEQGDSAMYLCASSLTSGVLYNEQFFGPGTRLTVL.

This clonotype was recorded at least ten times. V is TRBV4-1 and J is TRBJ1-1; 8 bases fit TRBD1. Germline V CDR1 and CDR2: MGHRA, YSYEKL. With V trimmed by 4 bases and J by 4 bases, 8 bases remained unmatched. The CDR3 totals 15 residues. CDR3 region: CASSLVLQGATEAFF. The CDR3 region has the DNA TGCGCCAGCAGCCTCGTCCTCCAGGGGGCCACTGAAGCTTTCTTT.

The chain is built from TRBV3-1 and TRBJ1-5; D possibly corresponds to TRBD1 (5 bases). V was trimmed by 10 bases and J by 4 bases, leaving 20 bases between them. Germline V gene sequence: CDR1 LGHDT, CDR2 YNNKEL (reference sequence). The CDR3 sequence is 15 residues long. Written as DNA, the CDR3 is TGTGCCACCTCCCCTTCGGACGGGGGGAATCAGCCCCAGCATTTT. This translates into CATSPSDGGNQPQHF.

This clonotype was seen just once. A read error may be the cause here, since a much bigger clone is one base away. This sequence joins TRBV3-1 and TRBJ1-5, with a tentative D call TRBD1 (5 bases). The germline V gene encodes CDR1 LGHDT and CDR2 YNNKEL (reference sequence). This CDR3 contains 13 residues. The CDR3 DNA reads TGTGCCAGCAGCGATTACAGGAATCAGCCCCAGCGTTTT. This gives the protein CASSDYRNQPQRF. The full variable domain, completed using reference TRBV3-1 and TRBJ1-5, is DTAVSQTPKYLVTQMGNDKSIKCEQNLGHDTMYWYKQDSKKFLKIMFSYNNKELIINETVPNRFSPKSPDKAHLNLHINSLELGDSAVYFCASSDYRNQPQRFGDGTRLSIL.

At least ten counts were recorded for this clonotype. The gene calls are TRBV20-1 and TRBJ2-1; weak D call: TRBD2 (7 bases). The germline V gene has CDR1 DFQATT and CDR2 SNEGSKA (reference sequence). The CDR3 totals 13 residues. The V end was cut by 6 bases, the J end by 6 bases, with 15 bases between. In DNA form, the CDR3 reads TGCAGTGCCCGGGGGGCCGTCGCCAATGAGCAGTTCTTC. Translating it yields CSARGAVANEQFF.

This clonotype was observed at least ten times. V gene TRBV7-8 combines with J gene TRBJ2-3; perhaps TRBD2 as D (6 bases). Germline CDR1 is SGHVS and CDR2 is FQNEAQ. The CDR3 length is 16 residues. The V and J ends lost 0 bases and 3 bases respectively, with 13 bases between them. The CDR3 DNA reads as TGTGCCAGCAGCTTAGCGGGAGGAGGAGGAACAGATACGCAGTATTTT. Protein: CASSLAGGGGTDTQYF.

Many counts were recorded for this clonotype. The chain joins TRBV3-1 to TRBJ1-1; TRBD1 might be the D (5 bases). The CDR3 spans 15 residues. Germline V CDR1 and CDR2: LGHDT, YNNKEL (reference sequence). Trimming pared 0 bases from V and 6 bases from J, leaving 14 bases between. CDR3 sequence reads: CASSQDLAQGAEAFF. CDR3 sequence (DNA): TGTGCCAGCAGCCAAGATCTCGCCCAGGGTGCTGAAGCTTTCTTT.

Only one count was recorded for this clonotype. A much more abundant neighbour one base away suggests this may be a read error. This chain connects TRBV28 to TRBJ1-2; D gene unclear. This CDR3 spans 13 amino acids. Germline V gives CDR1 MDHEN, CDR2 SYDVKM. CDR3 bases: TGTGCCAACTCAGAGACAACTAACTATGGCGACACCTTC. Its translation is CANSETTNYGDTF.

There are many counts of this clonotype. V is TRBV5-1 and J is TRBJ2-3, with D uncertain. Germline CDR1 SGHRS, CDR2 YFSETQ. This CDR3 comprises 15 residues. V lost 4 bases and J lost 6, with 18 bases in between. The CDR3 reads CASSAGEVDGDTQYF. CDR3 nucleotides: TGCGCCAGCAGCGCTGGTGAGGTTGACGGGGATACGCAGTATTTT.

This clonotype was counted many times. The chain recombines TRBV29-1 with TRBJ1-3, with 10 bases matching TRBD1. The CDR3 consists of 16 residues. Germline CDR1 SQVTM, CDR2 ANQGSEA. The ends lost 7 bases at V and 0 bases at J; junction bases unmatched: 9. The DNA of the CDR3 is TGCAGCGCCCGAGCCGGGACAGGGGACTCTGGAAACACCATATATTTT. It codes for CSARAGTGDSGNTIYF.

This clonotype was seen repeatedly, ten times or more. The chain carries TRBV7-9 and TRBJ1-1; D is undetermined. The germline V and J ends were trimmed by 5 bases and 6 bases, with 19 bases remaining between them. The V gene's germline CDR1 is SEHNR and CDR2 FQNEAQ (reference sequence). This CDR3 is built from 15 residues. The CDR3 protein is CASSPNLGRIAEAFF. The DNA of the CDR3 is TGTGCCAGCAGCCCAAACCTCGGCCGGATCGCTGAAGCTTTCTTT.

This clonotype was observed many times. The chain's CDR3 is CASRTMGGLDQPQHF. The CDR3 DNA is TGTGCCAGCAGGACCATGGGGGGGCTTGACCAGCCCCAGCATTTT. The rearrangement joins TRBV28 to TRBJ1-5, with a possible D match to TRBD1 (6 bases). The CDR3 runs 15 residues. V was shortened by 6 bases and J by 7 bases, with 19 bases between the two germline ends. Germline V gene sequence: CDR1 MDHEN, CDR2 SYDVKM.

This clonotype was found many times. The chain uses TRBV18 and TRBJ1-1; no reliable D call. Germline V lookup: CDR1 KGHSH, CDR2 LQKENI. The CDR3 is made up of 13 amino acids. Trimming left V 2 bases short and J 8 bases short, with 12 bases between. The CDR3: CASSPISAIEAFF. The CDR3 DNA is TGTGCCAGCTCACCAATCTCTGCTATCGAAGCTTTCTTT. Supplemented by reference TRBV18 and TRBJ1-1, the full variable domain reads NAGVMQNPRHLVRRRGQEARLRCSPMKGHSHVYWYRQLPEEGLKFMVYLQKENIIDESGMPKERFSAEFPKEGPSILRIQQVVRGDSAAYFCASSPISAIEAFFGQGTRLTVV.

There are many counts of this clonotype. The CDR3 nucleotides read TGTGCCAGCAGCCCCAGGACCGAAGATACGCAGTATTTT. As protein: CASSPRTEDTQYF. The rearrangement links TRBV9 to TRBJ2-3; D uncertain. V was clipped by 4 bases and J by 5 bases, with 11 bases between them. The CDR3 spans 13 residues. CDR1 is SGDLS and CDR2 is YYNGEE in the germline V gene.